The source of this T cell receptor (beta chain) is a study of blood T cell repertoires in COVID-19. Study details: Sample material is recorded as cDNA or gDNA derived from T cells, B-cell-depleted T cells, or PBMCs.

Study processing details: Reference gene primers were amplified, and this amplification served to estimate nucleated cell counts. The table came from immunoSEQ multiplex PCR; TCRdb's copy has only in-frame clones and leaves some out. The V and J calls and clone size were taken over from that table, and D and trimming were inferred from the DNA. The sample lists tens of thousands of clones, around 89% seen once, with approximately 5.3% in the top ten. Germline V gives CDR1 KGHSH, CDR2 LQKENI. Trimming took 1 base from V and 4 from J; bases not matched to a gene: 1. The CDR3 runs 14 residues. This rearrangement joins TRBV18 to TRBJ2-5; 9 nucleotides align to TRBD1. The sample comprised peripheral blood. The receptor was derived from a man aged 50 or older with acute or convalescent COVID-19. The CDR3 DNA follows: TGTGCCAGCTCACCACAACAGGGGGCAGAGACCCAGTACTTC. Translating it yields CASSPQQGAETQYF.